Listed below are T cell receptor beta chains from one sample, sequenced in a study of T cell responses to AZD1222 COVID-19 vaccine. Clones were sequenced by immunoSEQ multiplex PCR, and TCRdb holds only the in-frame ones, with some missing. Of some 150,000 clones in the sample, more than 80% were seen once. Source: peripheral blood, taken 28 days after the second dose of the MenACWY control vaccine. The source of these receptors is an adult who received the MenACWY meningococcal vaccine as a control. The CDR3 runs from the conserved cysteine through the conserved F or W. D genes are given only for firm matches. Rows may omit the clone size; those that give it use once, few, many or a size class.

TRBD1	TRBJ1-6	few	TRBV18	CASSPPQGVNSPLHF	TGTGCCAGCTCACCACCGCAGGGGGTGAATTCACCCCTCCACTTT
.	TRBJ1-1	.	TRBV5-1	CASSLILLEAFF	TGCGCCAGCAGCTTGATTTTGCTAGAAGCTTTCTTT
TRBD2	TRBJ2-3	.	TRBV10-3	CASGLAEEGATDTQYF	TGTGCCAGCGGACTAGCGGAGGAGGGTGCCACAGATACGCAGTATTTT
TRBD2	TRBJ2-7	few	TRBV9	CASSVDPSGRDISYEQYF	TGTGCCAGCAGCGTAGATCCTAGCGGGAGAGATATTTCCTACGAGCAGTACTTC
.	TRBJ1-6	.	TRBV6-6	CASSYSDSEASPLHF	TGTGCCAGCAGTTACTCGGACAGCGAAGCTTCACCCCTCCACTTT
TRBD2	TRBJ2-5	.	TRBV5-1	CASTLAEGETQYF	TGCGCCAGCACACTAGCGGAGGGAGAGACCCAGTACTTC
TRBD1	TRBJ1-6	.	TRBV15	CATSRARTRGGTSPLHF	TGTGCCACCAGCAGAGCTAGGACCCGAGGGGGCACTTCACCCCTCCACTTT
.	TRBJ1-2	.	TRBV28	CASSSSLQAGEYGYTF	TGTGCCAGCAGCTCTTCCCTCCAAGCAGGCGAGTATGGCTACACCTTC
TRBD2	TRBJ2-1	.	TRBV18	CASSPDQRGYNEQFF	TGTGCCAGCTCACCGGATCAGCGGGGGTACAATGAGCAGTTCTTC
.	TRBJ1-6	.	TRBV7-9	CASSLSGPGESPLHF	TGTGCCAGCAGCTTAAGTGGGCCCGGGGAATCACCCCTCCACTTT
.	TRBJ1-2	.	TRBV28	CASSLSPPLLYGYTF	TGTGCCAGCAGTTTATCCCCTCCCTTACTCTATGGCTACACCTTC
.	TRBJ2-7	once	TRBV28	CASSRGAYEQYF	TGTGCCAGCAGCCGAGGGGCCTACGAGCAGTACTTC
TRBD1	TRBJ1-1	.	TRBV27	CASSFQGALEAFF	TGTGCCAGCAGTTTTCAGGGGGCGCTTGAAGCTTTCTTT